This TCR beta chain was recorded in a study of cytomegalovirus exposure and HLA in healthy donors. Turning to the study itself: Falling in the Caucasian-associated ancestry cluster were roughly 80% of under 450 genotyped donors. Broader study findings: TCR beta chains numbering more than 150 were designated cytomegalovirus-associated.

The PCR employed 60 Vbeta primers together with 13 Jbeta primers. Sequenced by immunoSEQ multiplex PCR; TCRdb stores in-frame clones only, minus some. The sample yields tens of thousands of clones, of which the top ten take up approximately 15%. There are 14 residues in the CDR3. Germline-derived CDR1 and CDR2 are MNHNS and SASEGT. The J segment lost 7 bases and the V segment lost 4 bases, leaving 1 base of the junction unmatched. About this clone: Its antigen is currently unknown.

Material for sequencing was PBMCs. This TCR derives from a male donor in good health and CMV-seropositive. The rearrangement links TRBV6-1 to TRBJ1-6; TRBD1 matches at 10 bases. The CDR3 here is CASSGTGGNSPLHF. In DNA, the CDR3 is TGTGCCAGCAGTGGGACAGGGGGAAATTCACCCCTCCACTTT.